The 22 T cell receptor beta chains presented below share a single source sample, sequenced in a study of blood T cell repertoires in COVID-19. Only in-frame clones appear in the TCRdb table, and some are missing; sequencing was by immunoSEQ multiplex PCR. Among more than 400,000 clones listed, about 90% were seen once. The sequencing sample was made of PBMCs or T cells enriched from blood (not recorded which). The receptors originated from a man aged 18 to 30 who had recovered from COVID-19.

This chain links TRBV12-3 or TRBV12-4 with TRBJ2-7; maybe TRBD2 (6 bases). The CDR3 spans 12 residues. V shed 3 bases and J shed 5 bases, with 8 bases lying between them. The CDR3 DNA reads TGTGCCAGCAGTTTTCGCGGGAACGAGCAGTACTTC. It yields the protein CASSFRGNEQYF.

The chain is built from TRBV28 and TRBJ1-1; 8 positions agree with TRBD1. V trimming: 10 bases; J trimming: 0 bases; junction bases outside the gene matches: 4. The CDR3 loop spans 13 amino acids. Germline V gene sequence: CDR1 MDHEN, CDR2 SYDVKM. The CDR3 loop reads CATQGALNTEAFF. The CDR3 DNA is TGTGCCACCCAGGGGGCTTTGAACACTGAAGCTTTCTTT.

V gene TRBV7-9 combines with J gene TRBJ1-6; D uncertain. Trimming took off 1 base at V and 9 bases at J, with 13 bases between the two ends. The germline V gene encodes CDR1 SEHNR and CDR2 FQNEAQ (reference sequence). The CDR3 has 15 amino acids. The CDR3 region is CASSLGSGVSSPLHF. The CDR3 DNA reads TGTGCCAGCAGCTTAGGCAGCGGGGTCTCTTCACCCCTCCACTTT.

The chain has TRBV6-2 or TRBV6-3 and TRBJ1-5, with D possibly TRBD1 on 5 matching bases. There are 14 residues in the CDR3. The V gene's germline CDR1 is MNHEY and CDR2 SVGEGT. Trimming removed 2 bases from V and 2 bases from J, with 7 bases in between. CDR3 residues: CASSYGGGNQPQHF. CDR3 DNA sequence: TGTGCCAGCAGTTACGGGGGGGGCAATCAGCCCCAGCATTTT.

The chain is built from TRBV28 and TRBJ2-6; possibly TRBD2 for D (6 bases). Per germline, CDR1 MDHEN and CDR2 SYDVKM. Trimming removed 5 bases at V and 0 bases at J, with 11 bases between. This CDR3 region has 16 residues. The CDR3 here is CASSRRGFSGANVLTF. In DNA form, the CDR3 reads TGTGCCAGCAGTCGCCGGGGGTTCTCTGGGGCCAACGTCCTGACTTTC.

The J gene is TRBJ1-3, the V gene TRBV2; possibly TRBD1 for D (6 bases). Looked up from germline, CDR1 is SNHLY and CDR2 is FYNNEI. The CDR3 extends over 13 amino acids. V was shortened by 7 bases and J by 2 bases, with 9 bases between the two germline ends. This CDR3 reads CASKDSPGNTIYF. The CDR3 nucleotides are TGTGCCAGCAAGGACAGCCCTGGAAACACCATATATTTT.

This clone appeared a single time. The chain links TRBV5-8 to TRBJ1-1; tentative D call: TRBD1 (6 bases). This CDR3 is 14 amino acids long. Germline V gives CDR1 SGHTS, CDR2 YDEGEE. V gave up 6 bases and J gave up 2 bases, with 14 bases separating them. This chain's CDR3 is CASIRDNENTEAFF. CDR3 bases: TGTGCCAGCATTAGGGACAACGAAAACACTGAAGCTTTCTTT.

The chain links TRBV27 to TRBJ1-1; D is perhaps TRBD1 (5 bases). Between the trimmed V and J ends, which lost 0 bases and 0 bases, there was a span of 14 bases. Germline V gives CDR1 MNHEY, CDR2 SMNVEV (reference sequence). The CDR3 has 17 amino acids. The CDR3 sequence is CASSLSRTGIMNTEAFF. CDR3 nucleotides: TGTGCCAGCAGTTTATCAAGAACAGGCATCATGAACACTGAAGCTTTCTTT.

The chain employs TRBV2 and TRBJ2-5, with 12 bases fitting TRBD2. V shed 5 bases, J shed 2 bases, and the junction held 6 bases outside the gene matches. CDR1 and CDR2 (germline): SNHLY, FYNNEI. The CDR3 length is 16 residues. The CDR3 sequence is CASSSRLAGAQETQYF. The CDR3 DNA is TGTGCCAGCAGTTCCAGACTAGCGGGGGCTCAAGAGACCCAGTACTTC.

The rearrangement links TRBV5-4 to TRBJ2-7; 10 nucleotides line up with TRBD2. There are 18 residues in the CDR3. V gave up 4 bases and J gave up 4 bases; unmatched junction bases: 17. Germline lookup yields CDR1 SGHNT and CDR2 YYREEE (reference sequence). The CDR3 here is CASSLIAGGQARTYEQYF. CDR3 in DNA: TGTGCCAGCAGCCTAATAGCGGGAGGCCAAGCAAGGACTTACGAGCAGTACTTC.

A single count supports this clone. This chain joins TRBV4-2 and TRBJ2-3; 11 bases are a match to TRBD2. Germline CDR1 reads LGHNA; CDR2 reads YNFKEQ. The CDR3 contains 17 residues. Trimming cost V 3 bases and J 6 bases; bases outside gene matches: 11. Written as DNA, the CDR3 is TGTGCCAGCAGCCAGCCCAAACTAGCGGGAGTACAGGATACGCAGTATTTT. Translated, it gives CASSQPKLAGVQDTQYF.

The chain combines TRBV9 with TRBJ1-5; TRBD1 aligns across 7 bases. The J segment lost 16 bases and the V segment lost 6 bases, leaving 10 bases of the junction unmatched. In germline, CDR1 is SGDLS, CDR2 YYNGEE. This CDR3 is 11 amino acids long. This chain's CDR3 is CASNPGTAVHF. In DNA form, the CDR3 reads TGTGCCAGCAACCCCGGGACAGCCGTACATTTT. Filled out from reference TRBV9 and TRBJ1-5, the complete variable domain reads DSGVTQTPKHLITATGQRVTLRCSPRSGDLSVYWYQQSLDQGLQFLIQYYNGEERAKGNILERFSAQQFPDLHSELNLSSLELGDSALYFCASNPGTAVHFGDGTRLSIL.

The chain uses TRBV6-5 and TRBJ1-2; weak D call: TRBD1 (5 bases). With 6 bases removed from V and 0 bases from J, the gap between germline ends came to 8 bases. This CDR3 region has 13 residues. Germline V lookup: CDR1 MNHEY, CDR2 SVGAGI. The DNA for the CDR3 is TGTGCCAGCAGAAGACAGCCTAACTATGGCTACACCTTC. Protein sequence: CASRRQPNYGYTF.

The chain couples TRBV27 to TRBJ1-1; D may be TRBD1 (5 bases). Deletions cut 4 bases from V and 4 bases from J, with 22 bases between. Germline CDR1 reads MNHEY; CDR2 reads SMNVEV (reference sequence). CDR3 length: 17 residues. The DNA of the CDR3 is TGTGCCAGCAGTTACCAATCCGCGACAGCCGTAGGCACTGAAGCTTTCTTT. It codes for CASSYQSATAVGTEAFF.

This clone was seen a single time. The V call is TRBV3-1 (or the pseudogene TRBV3-2), the J call TRBJ1-1; D possibly corresponds to TRBD1 (6 bases). The V end was cut by 4 bases, the J end by 8 bases, with 14 bases between. Germline assignment: CDR1 LGHDT and CDR2 YNNKEL (reference sequence). This CDR3 spans 13 amino acids. The CDR3 nucleotides read TGTGCCAGCAGCCGAGCGGGGGGCGGAGAAGCTTTCTTT. The encoded protein is CASSRAGGGEAFF.

The gene calls are TRBV5-1 and TRBJ2-1, with D possibly being TRBD1 (5 bases). Trimming shortened V by 7 bases and J by 5 bases, and 13 bases separated the two germline ends. The length of the CDR3 is 13 residues. CDR1 is SGHRS and CDR2 is YFSETQ in the germline V gene. The CDR3 region has the DNA TGCGCCAGCGCCAGGGATGTGAACAATGAGCAGTTCTTC. It encodes CASARDVNNEQFF.

This clone showed up just once. The chain employs TRBV2 and TRBJ1-1; 8 bases align to TRBD1. Germline V gene lookup returns CDR1 SNHLY and CDR2 FYNNEI. The CDR3 covers 13 residues. V lost 7 bases to trimming and J lost 4 bases; unmatched junction nucleotides: 5. CDR3 nucleotide sequence: TGTGCCAGCAAATCGGGGACAGGCACTGAAGCTTTCTTT. It encodes CASKSGTGTEAFF.

The chain links TRBV18 to TRBJ1-1; D may be TRBD1 (5 bases). The V gene's germline CDR1 is KGHSH and CDR2 LQKENI. The CDR3 covers 14 residues. V dropped 5 bases and J dropped 1 base, with 11 bases sitting between them. The DNA of the CDR3 is TGTGCCAGCTCATCCGCAGGGAAGAACACTGAAGCTTTCTTT. Protein product: CASSSAGKNTEAFF.

The V call is TRBV19, the J call TRBJ1-1, with D unresolved. V lost 1 base and J 8 bases, leaving 8 bases between the germline ends. Per germline, CDR1 LNHDA and CDR2 SQIVND (reference sequence). The CDR3 is 12 amino acids. CDR3 protein: CASSIGGGEAFF. In DNA, the CDR3 is TGTGCCAGTAGTATAGGAGGTGGAGAAGCTTTCTTT.

This chain links TRBV5-5 with TRBJ1-6; D not resolved. Germline V gives CDR1 SGHKS, CDR2 YYEKEE (reference sequence). This CDR3 contains 14 residues. V lost 8 bases and J 7 bases, leaving 16 bases between the germline ends. The chain's CDR3 is CASRLLLGNSPLHF. The DNA for the CDR3 is TGTGCCAGTAGACTCCTACTCGGGAATTCACCCCTCCACTTT.

The chain carries TRBV10-3 and TRBJ1-5, with D hard to call. V lost 3 bases and J 0 bases, leaving 9 bases between the germline ends. The CDR3 is 15 amino acids. CDR1 ENHRY and CDR2 SYGVKD come from the germline V gene. CDR3 region: CAISEGEYSNQPQHF. The CDR3 coding sequence is TGTGCCATCAGTGAAGGAGAGTATAGCAATCAGCCCCAGCATTTT.

This chain joins TRBV12-5 and TRBJ2-5; a weak D match, TRBD2 (6 bases). The CDR3 is made up of 13 amino acids. Germline-derived CDR1 and CDR2 are LGHNT and FRNRAP. Trimming removed 1 base from V and 5 bases from J, with 8 bases in between. For the CDR3, the DNA is TGTGCTAGTGGTTTGGGGGAGGACGAGACCCAGTACTTC. Protein sequence: CASGLGEDETQYF.